Below, 10 T cell receptor beta chains from the same sample are listed, as sequenced in a study of high-grade serous ovarian cancer treatment subgroups. Tumor tissue was taken before any definitive surgery or chemotherapy was given. This table comes from immunoSEQ multiplex PCR, and its TCRdb copy is limited to in-frame clones, with some not included. This table holds fewer than 20,000 clones, about 76% found once. The sequencing sample was made of tumor tissue. These receptors originate from a human donor with high-grade serous ovarian cancer.

V gene TRBV30 combines with J gene TRBJ1-6, with 10 bases lining up with TRBD1. The CDR3 is made up of 14 amino acids. V shed 4 bases and J 7 bases; nucleotides not matched to a gene: 4. Germline V gives CDR1 GTSNPN, CDR2 SVGIG (reference sequence). The CDR3 DNA reads TGTGCCTGGATTTCGACAGGGGGCAATTCACCCCTCCACTTT. It encodes CAWISTGGNSPLHF.

The CDR3 DNA is TGTGCCAGCAGCTTAGCTGGGGGGGCTAGCTCCTACGAGCAGTACTTC. Protein: CASSLAGGASSYEQYF. The chain joins TRBV7-9 to TRBJ2-7; tentatively, D is TRBD2 (7 bases). Per germline, CDR1 SEHNR and CDR2 FQNEAQ (reference sequence). V was cut by 0 bases and J by 0 bases, with 12 bases left in between. This CDR3 has 16 residues.

This clone is deemed medium-sized. V and J are TRBV14 and TRBJ1-6, with D hard to call. The CDR3 totals 13 residues. V was trimmed by 1 base and J by 12 bases, leaving 10 bases between them. Germline V gives CDR1 SGHDN, CDR2 FVKESK. This CDR3 is CASSQGVSRPLHF. As DNA, the CDR3 is TGTGCCAGCAGCCAAGGAGTGAGCAGACCCCTCCACTTT.

The chain links TRBV4-2 to TRBJ1-2; no reliable D call. Germline CDR1 and CDR2: LGHNA and YNFKEQ. The CDR3 has 13 residues. Between the trimmed V and J ends, which lost 8 bases and 2 bases, there was a span of 12 bases. The CDR3, as DNA: TGTGCCAGCGATAACAGCTTAAACTATGGCTACACCTTC. Protein product: CASDNSLNYGYTF.

This clone was found a few times. This chain connects TRBV7-8 to TRBJ2-2, with D possibly matching TRBD2 (5 bases). The CDR3 runs 13 residues. V was cut by 8 bases and J by 1 base, with 8 bases left in between. Germline lookup yields CDR1 SGHVS and CDR2 FQNEAQ. CDR3 amino acids: CASREGNTGELFF. In DNA form, the CDR3 reads TGTGCCAGCCGCGAGGGGAACACCGGGGAGCTGTTTTTT.

This clone was counted a single time. The chain combines TRBV6-1 with TRBJ2-7; maybe TRBD2 (6 bases). The CDR3 contains 14 residues. Per germline, CDR1 MNHNS and CDR2 SASEGT. V lost 8 bases and J lost 2, with 16 bases in between. The CDR3 DNA sequence: TGTGCCAGCTCAATTGGGGGGACGGCCTACGAGCAGTACTTC. Protein sequence: CASSIGGTAYEQYF.

A few counts support this clone. This chain joins TRBV19 and TRBJ1-5; D remains unclear. Germline loops: CDR1 LNHDA, CDR2 SQIVND (reference sequence). V gave up 7 bases and J gave up 0 bases, with 13 bases separating them. The CDR3 is made up of 15 amino acids. The CDR3 DNA is TGTGCCAGTACCGATGGGAGGATTAGCAATCAGCCCCAGCATTTT. Encoded protein: CASTDGRISNQPQHF.

The CDR3: CASSPSSYEQYF. DNA for the CDR3: TGTGCCAGCAGCCCAAGTTCCTACGAGCAGTACTTC. The chain employs TRBV11-2 and TRBJ2-7, with D unclear. The length of the CDR3 is 12 residues. The germline V gene has CDR1 SGHAT and CDR2 FQNNGV. V was cut by 5 bases and J by 1 base, with 6 bases left in between.

The chain has TRBV28 and TRBJ2-3; no clear D. In germline, CDR1 is MDHEN, CDR2 SYDVKM. Trimming shortened V by 3 bases and J by 1 base, and 11 bases separated the two germline ends. This CDR3 contains 15 residues. The CDR3 region has the DNA TGTGCCAGCAGTTTGGGAAATATGGGCACAGATACGCAGTATTTT. As protein: CASSLGNMGTDTQYF.

The CDR3 DNA sequence: TGTGCCAGCAGCTTGGACTACAGGGCAATAGGCTACACCTTC. Its translation is CASSLDYRAIGYTF. The chain links TRBV9 to TRBJ1-2; D is possibly TRBD1 (6 bases). Germline values: CDR1 SGDLS, CDR2 YYNGEE. This CDR3 has 14 amino acids. The V end lost 4 bases, the J end lost 8 bases, and 18 bases lay between the germline ends.